This T cell receptor (beta chain) came from a study of T-cell memory formation after mild COVID-19. The CDR3 totals 14 residues. Germline lookup yields CDR1 SNHLY and CDR2 FYNNEI. The J segment lost 2 bases and the V segment lost 6 bases, leaving 6 bases of the junction unmatched. MiXCR, applied by TCRdb to the 5' RACE reads, yields one record per CDR3 protein. The sample has 150,000 to 200,000 distinct CDR3 sequences, more than 15% seen once. This receptor was obtained from an adult woman who had mild COVID-19 (a few samples of this study predate the infection). Cell type and time point are not known. Sequenced input: PBMCs or a T cell subset sorted from them (not recorded which). V and J are TRBV2 and TRBJ2-7; the match to TRBD2 covers 8 bases. The CDR3 DNA sequence: TGTGCCAGCAGACCCGGACTAGCCGCCTACGAGCAGTACTTC. This sequence encodes CASRPGLAAYEQYF. Using reference TRBV2 and TRBJ2-7 for the parts outside the CDR3, the full variable domain is EPEVTQTPSHQVTQMGQEVILRCVPISNHLYFYWYRQILGQKVEFLVSFYNNEISEKSEIFDDQFSVERPDGSNFTLKIRSTKLEDSAMYFCASRPGLAAYEQYFGPGTRLTVT.